This T cell receptor beta chain emerged from a study of T-cell reconstitution after alpha-beta-depleted transplantation in children. CDR1 PRHDT and CDR2 FYEKMQ come from the germline V gene (reference sequence). The CDR3 covers 14 residues. V lost 0 bases, J lost 4 bases, and 9 bases lay in between. The TCRbeta library incorporated unique molecular identifiers. Each CDR3 protein is one row after TCRdb ran MiXCR on the PCR reads. Of almost 500,000 distinct CDR3 sequences in the sample, under 15% were seen once. The TCR was taken from a human donor who donated a stem cell graft to a child with combined immunodeficiency. Sequencing was performed on PBMCs from the stem cell graft donor, taken from the stem cell graft. The chain combines TRBV13 with TRBJ1-2; TRBD1 is a possible D gene (5 bases). CDR3 nucleotide sequence: TGTGCCAGCAGCTTAGGATCAGGGAGCTATGGCTACACCTTC. Translation gives CASSLGSGSYGYTF.